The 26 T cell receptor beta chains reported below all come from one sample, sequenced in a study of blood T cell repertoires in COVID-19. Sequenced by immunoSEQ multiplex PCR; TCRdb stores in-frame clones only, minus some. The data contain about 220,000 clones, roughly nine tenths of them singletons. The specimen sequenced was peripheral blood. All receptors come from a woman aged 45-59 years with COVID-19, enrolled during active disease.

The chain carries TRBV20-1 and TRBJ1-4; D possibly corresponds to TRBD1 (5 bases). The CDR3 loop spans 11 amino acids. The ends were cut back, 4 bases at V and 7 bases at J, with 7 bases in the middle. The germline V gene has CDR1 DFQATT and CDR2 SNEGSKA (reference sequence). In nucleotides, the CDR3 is TGCAGTGCTATGACAGCTGAAAAACTGTTTTTT. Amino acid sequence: CSAMTAEKLFF.

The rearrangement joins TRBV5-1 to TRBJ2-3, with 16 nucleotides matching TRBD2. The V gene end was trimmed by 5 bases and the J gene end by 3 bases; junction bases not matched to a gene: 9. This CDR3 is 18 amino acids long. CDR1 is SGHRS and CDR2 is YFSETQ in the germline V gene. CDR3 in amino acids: CASRPGTSGGAVTDTQYF. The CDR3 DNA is TGCGCCAGCAGACCCGGGACTAGCGGGGGGGCTGTGACAGATACGCAGTATTTT.

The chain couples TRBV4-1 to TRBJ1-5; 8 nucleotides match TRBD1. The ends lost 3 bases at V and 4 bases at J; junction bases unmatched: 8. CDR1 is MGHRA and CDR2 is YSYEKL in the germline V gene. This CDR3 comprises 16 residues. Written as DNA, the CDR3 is TGCGCCAGCAGCCACTCAGACAGGGGCCCTAATCAGCCCCAGCATTTT. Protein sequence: CASSHSDRGPNQPQHF.

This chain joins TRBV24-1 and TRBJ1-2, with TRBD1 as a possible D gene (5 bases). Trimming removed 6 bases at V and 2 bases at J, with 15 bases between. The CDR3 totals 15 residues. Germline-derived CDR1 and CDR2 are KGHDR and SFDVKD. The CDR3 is CATSLGGGDNYGYTF. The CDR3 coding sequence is TGTGCCACCAGTCTGGGCGGGGGAGACAACTATGGCTACACCTTC.

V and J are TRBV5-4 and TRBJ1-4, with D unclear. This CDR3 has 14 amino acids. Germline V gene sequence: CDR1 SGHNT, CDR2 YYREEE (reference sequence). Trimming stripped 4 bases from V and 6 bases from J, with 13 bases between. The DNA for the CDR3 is TGTGCCAGCAGCAGACGGGAAGATGATGAAAAACTGTTTTTT. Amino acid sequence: CASSRREDDEKLFF.

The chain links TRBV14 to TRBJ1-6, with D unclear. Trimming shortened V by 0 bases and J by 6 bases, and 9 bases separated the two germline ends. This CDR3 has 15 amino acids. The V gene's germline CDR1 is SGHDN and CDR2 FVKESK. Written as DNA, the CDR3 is TGTGCCAGCAGCCAAGATATTCTTTCTAATTCACCCCTCCACTTT. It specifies CASSQDILSNSPLHF.

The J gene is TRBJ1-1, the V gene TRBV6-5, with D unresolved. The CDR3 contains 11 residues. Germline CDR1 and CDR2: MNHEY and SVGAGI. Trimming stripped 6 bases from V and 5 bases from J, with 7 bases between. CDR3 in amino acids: CASRRHTEAFF. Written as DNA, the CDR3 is TGTGCCAGCAGGAGACATACTGAAGCTTTCTTT.

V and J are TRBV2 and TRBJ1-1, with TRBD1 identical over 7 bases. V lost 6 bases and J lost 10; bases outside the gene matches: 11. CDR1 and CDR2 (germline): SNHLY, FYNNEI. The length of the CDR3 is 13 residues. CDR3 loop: CASRTPGGAGAFF. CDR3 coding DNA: TGTGCCAGCAGAACCCCAGGGGGTGCCGGAGCTTTCTTT.

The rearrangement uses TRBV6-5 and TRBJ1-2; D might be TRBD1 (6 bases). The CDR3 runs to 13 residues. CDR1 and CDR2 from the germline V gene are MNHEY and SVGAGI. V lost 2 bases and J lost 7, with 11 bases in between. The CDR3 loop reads CASSYNGGPGYTF. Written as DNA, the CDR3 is TGTGCCAGCAGTTACAATGGGGGCCCTGGCTACACCTTC.

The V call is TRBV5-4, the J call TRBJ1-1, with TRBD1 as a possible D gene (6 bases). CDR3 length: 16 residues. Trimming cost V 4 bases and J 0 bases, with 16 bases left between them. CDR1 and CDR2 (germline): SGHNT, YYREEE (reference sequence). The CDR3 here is CASSPTGQWLNTEAFF. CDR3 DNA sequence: TGTGCCAGCAGCCCCACCGGACAGTGGCTGAACACTGAAGCTTTCTTT. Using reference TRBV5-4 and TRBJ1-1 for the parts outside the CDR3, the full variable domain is ETGVTQSPTHLIKTRGQQVTLRCSSQSGHNTVSWYQQALGQGPQFIFQYYREEENGRGNFPPRFSGLQFPNYSSELNVNALELDDSALYLCASSPTGQWLNTEAFFGQGTRLTVV.

The CDR3 nucleotides are TGTGCCAGCAGCGTAGGCGGGGGAGTAGACGAGCAGTACTTC. Its protein is CASSVGGGVDEQYF. The V gene is TRBV9, the J gene TRBJ2-7; 7 bases fit TRBD2. The CDR3 sequence is 14 residues long. V lost 0 bases, J lost 5 bases, and 5 bases stayed unmatched. Germline V gene data show CDR1 as SGDLS and CDR2 as YYNGEE.

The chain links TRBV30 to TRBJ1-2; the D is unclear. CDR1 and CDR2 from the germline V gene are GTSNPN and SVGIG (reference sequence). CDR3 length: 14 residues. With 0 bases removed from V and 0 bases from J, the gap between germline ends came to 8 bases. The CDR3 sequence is CAWSVHTANYGYTF. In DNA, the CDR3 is TGTGCCTGGAGTGTACATACAGCTAACTATGGCTACACCTTC.

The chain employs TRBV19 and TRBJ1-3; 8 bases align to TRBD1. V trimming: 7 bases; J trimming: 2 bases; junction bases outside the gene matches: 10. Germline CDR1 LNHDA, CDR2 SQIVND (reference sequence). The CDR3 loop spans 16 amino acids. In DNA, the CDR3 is TGTGCCAGTACCCCGGACAGGGCCAGCGCTGGAAACACCATATATTTT. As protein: CASTPDRASAGNTIYF.

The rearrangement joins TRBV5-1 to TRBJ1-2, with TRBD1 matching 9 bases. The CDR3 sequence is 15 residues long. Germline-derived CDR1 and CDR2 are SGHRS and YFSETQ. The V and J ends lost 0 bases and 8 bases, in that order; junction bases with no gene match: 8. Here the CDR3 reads CASSLGWDRVQGYTF. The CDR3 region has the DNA TGCGCCAGCAGCTTGGGTTGGGACAGGGTGCAGGGCTACACCTTC.

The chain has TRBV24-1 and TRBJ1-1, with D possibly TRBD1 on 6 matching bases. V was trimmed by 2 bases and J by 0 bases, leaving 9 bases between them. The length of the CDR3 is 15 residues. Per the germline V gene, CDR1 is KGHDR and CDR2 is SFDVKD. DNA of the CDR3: TGTGCCACCAGTGATTCCCAGGGGATGAACACTGAAGCTTTCTTT. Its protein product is CATSDSQGMNTEAFF.

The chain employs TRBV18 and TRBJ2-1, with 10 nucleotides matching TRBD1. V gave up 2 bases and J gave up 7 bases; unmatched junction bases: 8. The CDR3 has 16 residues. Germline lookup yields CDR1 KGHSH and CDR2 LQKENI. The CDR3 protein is CASSPSRGQGMNEQFF. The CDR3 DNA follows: TGTGCCAGCTCACCAAGTAGGGGACAGGGGATGAATGAGCAGTTCTTC.

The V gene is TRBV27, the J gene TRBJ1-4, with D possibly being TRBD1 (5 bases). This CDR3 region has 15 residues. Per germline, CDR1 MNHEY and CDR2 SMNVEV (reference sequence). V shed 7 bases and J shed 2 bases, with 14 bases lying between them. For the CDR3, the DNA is TGTGCCAGCACCTTCAGGGCTGCGACTAATGAAAAACTGTTTTTT. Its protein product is CASTFRAATNEKLFF.

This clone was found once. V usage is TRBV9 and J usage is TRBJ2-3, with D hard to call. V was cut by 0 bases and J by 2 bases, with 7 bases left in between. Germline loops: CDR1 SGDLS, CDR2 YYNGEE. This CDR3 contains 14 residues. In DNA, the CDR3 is TGTGCCAGCAGCGTAGTTGGGCTCACAGATACGCAGTATTTT. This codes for CASSVVGLTDTQYF.

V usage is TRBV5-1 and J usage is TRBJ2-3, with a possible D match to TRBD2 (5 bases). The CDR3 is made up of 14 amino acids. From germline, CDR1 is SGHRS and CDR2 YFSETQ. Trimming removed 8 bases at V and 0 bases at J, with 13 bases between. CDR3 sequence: CASRGSLSTDTQYF. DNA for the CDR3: TGCGCCAGTCGAGGGTCCTTAAGCACAGATACGCAGTATTTT.

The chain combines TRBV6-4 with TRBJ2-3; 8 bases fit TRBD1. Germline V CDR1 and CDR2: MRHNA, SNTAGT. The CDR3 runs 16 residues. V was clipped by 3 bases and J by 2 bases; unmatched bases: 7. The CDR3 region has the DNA TGTGCCAGCAGTGAGTACGGGACAGGATTCACAGATACGCAGTATTTT. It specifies CASSEYGTGFTDTQYF.

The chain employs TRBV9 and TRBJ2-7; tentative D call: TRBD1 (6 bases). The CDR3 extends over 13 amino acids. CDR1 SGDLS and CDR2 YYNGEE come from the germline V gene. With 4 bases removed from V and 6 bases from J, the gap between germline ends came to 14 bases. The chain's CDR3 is CASSLKQGFEQYV. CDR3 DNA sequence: TGTGCCAGCAGCTTAAAACAGGGTTTCGAGCAGTACGTC.

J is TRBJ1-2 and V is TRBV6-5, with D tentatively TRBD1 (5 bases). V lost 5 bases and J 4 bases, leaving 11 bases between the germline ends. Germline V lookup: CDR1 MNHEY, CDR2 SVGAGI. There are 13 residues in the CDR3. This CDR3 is CASSPGLFYGYTF. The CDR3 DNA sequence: TGTGCCAGCAGTCCGGGACTTTTCTATGGCTACACCTTC.

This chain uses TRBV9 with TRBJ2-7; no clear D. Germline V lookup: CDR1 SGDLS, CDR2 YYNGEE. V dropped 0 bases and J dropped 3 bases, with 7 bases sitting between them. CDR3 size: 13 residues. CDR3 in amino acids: CASSVDPLYEQYF. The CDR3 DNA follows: TGTGCCAGCAGCGTAGACCCACTCTACGAGCAGTACTTC.

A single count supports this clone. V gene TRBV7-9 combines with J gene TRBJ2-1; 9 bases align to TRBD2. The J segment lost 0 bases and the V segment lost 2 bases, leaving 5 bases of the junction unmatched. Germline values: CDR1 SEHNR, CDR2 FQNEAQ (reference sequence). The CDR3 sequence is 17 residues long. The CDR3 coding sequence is TGTGCCAGCAGCTTACCCGGGACTAGCCTCTCCTACAATGAGCAGTTCTTC. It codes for CASSLPGTSLSYNEQFF.

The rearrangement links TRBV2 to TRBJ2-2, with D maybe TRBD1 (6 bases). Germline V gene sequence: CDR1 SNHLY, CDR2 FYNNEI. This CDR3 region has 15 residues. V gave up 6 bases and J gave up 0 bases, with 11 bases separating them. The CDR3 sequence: CASRPGTPNTGELFF. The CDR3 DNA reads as TGTGCCAGCAGGCCCGGGACACCGAACACCGGGGAGCTGTTTTTT.

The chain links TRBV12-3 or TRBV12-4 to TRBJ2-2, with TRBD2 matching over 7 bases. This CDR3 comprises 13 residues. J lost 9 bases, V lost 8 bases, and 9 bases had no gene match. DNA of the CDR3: TGTGCCAGCGGGGGGGTGAGGACCAGGGAGCTGTTTTTT. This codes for CASGGVRTRELFF.